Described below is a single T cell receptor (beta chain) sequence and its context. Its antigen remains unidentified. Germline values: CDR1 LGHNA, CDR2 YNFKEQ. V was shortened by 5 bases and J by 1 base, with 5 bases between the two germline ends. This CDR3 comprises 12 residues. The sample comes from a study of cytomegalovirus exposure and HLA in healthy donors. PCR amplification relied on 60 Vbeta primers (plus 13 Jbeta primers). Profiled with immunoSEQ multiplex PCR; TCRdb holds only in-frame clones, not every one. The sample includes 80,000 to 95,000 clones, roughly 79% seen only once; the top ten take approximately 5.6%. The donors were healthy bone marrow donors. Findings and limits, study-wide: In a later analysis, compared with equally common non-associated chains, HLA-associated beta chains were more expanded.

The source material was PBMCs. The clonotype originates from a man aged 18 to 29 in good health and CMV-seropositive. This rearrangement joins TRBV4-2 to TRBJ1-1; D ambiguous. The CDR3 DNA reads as TGTGCCAGCAGCGGCACGAACACTGAAGCTTTCTTT. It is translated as CASSGTNTEAFF.